Listed here is a single TCR beta chain. This sample is part of a study of control samples from healthy donors and cancer patients. The V gene's germline CDR1 is MNHEY and CDR2 SVGAGI. V lost 7 bases and J lost 8; bases outside the gene matches: 9. The CDR3 is 14 residues long. Generated by immunoSEQ multiplex PCR, the TCRdb table keeps only in-frame clones and is missing some. The table lists 85,000 to 100,000 clones, roughly four fifths of them singletons. The chain joins TRBV6-5 to TRBJ2-1; 9 nucleotides line up with TRBD1. Sequencing used blood. This clonotype was sampled from a man in his sixties in good health. The CDR3 is CASKGQGGGYEQFF. CDR3 DNA sequence: TGTGCCAGCAAGGGACAGGGAGGTGGGTATGAGCAGTTCTTC.